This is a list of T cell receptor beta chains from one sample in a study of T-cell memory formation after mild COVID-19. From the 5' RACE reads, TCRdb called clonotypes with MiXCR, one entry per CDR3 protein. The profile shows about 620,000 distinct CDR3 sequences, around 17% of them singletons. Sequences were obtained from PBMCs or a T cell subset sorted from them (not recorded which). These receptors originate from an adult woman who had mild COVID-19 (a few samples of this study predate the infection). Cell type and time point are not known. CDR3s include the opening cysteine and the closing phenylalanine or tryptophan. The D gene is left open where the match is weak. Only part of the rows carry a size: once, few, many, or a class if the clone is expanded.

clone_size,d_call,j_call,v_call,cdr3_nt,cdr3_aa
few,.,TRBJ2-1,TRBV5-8,TGTGCCAGCAGCTTGGCGCGGGTAGGAGGTGAGCAGTTCTTC,CASSLARVGGEQFF
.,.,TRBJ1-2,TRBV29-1,TGCAGCGCACCAACCCCGGGGGGCGATGGCTACACCTTC,CSAPTPGGDGYTF
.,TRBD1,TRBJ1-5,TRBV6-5,TGTGCCAGCAGCTGGACAGGGGGCGGTCAGCCCCAGCATTTT,CASSWTGGGQPQHF
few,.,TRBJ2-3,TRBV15,TGTGCCACCAGCAGAGGCGCAGGGGCATCTAGCACAGATACGCAGTATTTT,CATSRGAGASSTDTQYF
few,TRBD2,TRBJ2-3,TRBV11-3,TGTGCCAGCAGCTTGTCCGGGGGGGTGGAAGATACGCAGTATTTT,CASSLSGGVEDTQYF
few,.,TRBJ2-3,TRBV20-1,TGCAGTGCTAGAGCCTATAAGCGAGGGAAAGATACGCAGTATTTT,CSARAYKRGKDTQYF
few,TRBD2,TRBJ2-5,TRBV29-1,TGCAGCGCACTAGCGGAGAAAGAGACCCAGTACTTC,CSALAEKETQYF
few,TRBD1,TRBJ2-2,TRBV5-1,TGCGCCAGCAGCTTGCCGACAGGGGACACCGGGGAGCTGTTTTTT,CASSLPTGDTGELFF
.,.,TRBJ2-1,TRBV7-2,TGTGCCAGCACTATGCCGGCCGCCTTCAATGAGCAGTTCTTC,CASTMPAAFNEQFF
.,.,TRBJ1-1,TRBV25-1,TGTGCCAGCAGTGATACAGGACCGGCTTTCTTT,CASSDTGPAFF
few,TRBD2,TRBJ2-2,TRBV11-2,TGTGCCAGCAGCCCAACTAGCGGTGGGGAGCTGTTTTTT,CASSPTSGGELFF
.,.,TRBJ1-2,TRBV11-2,TGTGCCAGCAACTCTGGGGGGCAGGGAGGCTACACCTTC,CASNSGGQGGYTF
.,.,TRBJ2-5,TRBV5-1,TGCGCCAGCAGCTTTTTTACGGATCAAGAGACCCAGTACTTC,CASSFFTDQETQYF
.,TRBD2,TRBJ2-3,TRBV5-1,TGCGCCAGCAGCGAGGTCGGTCGAGCGGGGAACACAGATACGCAGTATTTT,CASSEVGRAGNTDTQYF
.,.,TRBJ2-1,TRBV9,TGTGCCAGCAGCGTAGGAAATAAGGGTCTCCATAATTCTCCAAAGGGCGATGAGCAGTTCTTC,CASSVGNKGLHNSPKGDEQFF
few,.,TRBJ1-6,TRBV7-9,TGTGCCAGCAGCTTAGAGGCCAATAATTCACCCCTCCACTTT,CASSLEANNSPLHF
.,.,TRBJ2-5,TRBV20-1,TGCAGTGCTAGAGATCGGGGTAACCTAGGGGCCCAGTACTTC,CSARDRGNLGAQYF
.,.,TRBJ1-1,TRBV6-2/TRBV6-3,TGTGCCAGCAGTTCCTCAGGGTTTGGGAACACTGAAGCTTTCTTT,CASSSSGFGNTEAFF
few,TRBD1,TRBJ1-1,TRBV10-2,TGCGCCAGCCTGAGCCGACAGGGGGGGAACACTGAAGCTTTCTTT,CASLSRQGGNTEAFF
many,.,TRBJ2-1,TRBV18,TGTGCCAGCTCACCCACCGGTGGGGGGCTTAATGAGCAGTTCTTC,CASSPTGGGLNEQFF
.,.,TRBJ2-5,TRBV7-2,TGTGCCAGCAGCGCAAGGACAGTTGGGCGGGAGACCCAGTACTTC,CASSARTVGRETQYF
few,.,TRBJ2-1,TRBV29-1,TGCAGCCCCCGTTGGGGGAATGAGCAGTTCTTC,CSPRWGNEQFF
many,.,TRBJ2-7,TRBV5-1,TGCGCCAGCAGCTTGGAACCGGGGGAGCAGTACTTC,CASSLEPGEQYF
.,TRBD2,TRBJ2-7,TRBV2,TGTGCCAGCAATGGACTAGCGGAGGCCTACGAGCAGTACTTC,CASNGLAEAYEQYF
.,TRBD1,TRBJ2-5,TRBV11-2,TGTGCCAGCAGCCCCAGGGGGCATCAAGAGACCCAGTACTTC,CASSPRGHQETQYF
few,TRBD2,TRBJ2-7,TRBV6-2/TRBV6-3,TGTGCCAGCAGTTACTCGCCAAGGGGTGCCATACTAGCGGGAGGAGGTCACGAGCAGTACTTC,CASSYSPRGAILAGGGHEQYF
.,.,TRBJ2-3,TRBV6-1,TGTGCCAGCGATCCGGGGGCCTCAGATACGCAGTATTTT,CASDPGASDTQYF
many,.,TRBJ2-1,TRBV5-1,TGCGCCAGCAGCCCCATGAACGGTGACAGAGGGTTCTTC,CASSPMNGDRGFF
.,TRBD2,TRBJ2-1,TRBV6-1,TGTGCCAGCAGCGCCAGGGCTAGCGGGTCTTTCTACAATGAGCAGTTCTTC,CASSARASGSFYNEQFF
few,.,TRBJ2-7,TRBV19,TGTGCCAGTAGGGGGGACAACTACGAGCAGTACTTC,CASRGDNYEQYF
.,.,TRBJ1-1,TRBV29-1,TGCAGCCTTAACCCGGGGGGTGACACTGAAGCTTTCTTT,CSLNPGGDTEAFF
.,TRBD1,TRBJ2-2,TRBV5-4,TGTGCCAGCAGCCCCGTACGACAGGGGAATAGCGGGGAGCTGTTTTTT,CASSPVRQGNSGELFF
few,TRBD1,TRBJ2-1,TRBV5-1,TGCGCCAGCAGCTTGGCCGCGGGACAGGGGAGGAATGAGCAGTTCTTC,CASSLAAGQGRNEQFF